These 29 T cell receptor beta chains were all obtained from the same sample, sequenced in a study of T cell responses to AZD1222 COVID-19 vaccine. The table came from immunoSEQ multiplex PCR; TCRdb's copy has only in-frame clones and leaves some out. The sample carries roughly 120,000 clones, approximately 92% recorded once. Material: peripheral blood, obtained 28 days after the second AZD1222 dose. The receptor set was obtained from an adult who received the AZD1222 COVID-19 vaccine.

The chain joins TRBV7-9 to TRBJ1-5; no clear D gene. This CDR3 comprises 14 residues. V lost 5 bases, J lost 0 bases, and 8 bases lay in between. Germline CDR1 reads SEHNR; CDR2 reads FQNEAQ (reference sequence). CDR3 nucleotides: TGTGCCAGCAGCCAAAATAGTAGCAATCAGCCCCAGCATTTT. Its translation is CASSQNSSNQPQHF.

This clone was seen a single time. The chain is built from TRBV7-2 and TRBJ1-5; no firm D call. This CDR3 contains 15 residues. The ends were cut back, 1 base at V and 3 bases at J, with 10 bases in the middle. Looked up from germline, CDR1 is SGHTA and CDR2 is FQGNSA. DNA of the CDR3: TGTGCCAGCAGCTTAGTTTCCAGAGTCAATCAGCCCCAGCATTTT. Protein product: CASSLVSRVNQPQHF.

The chain joins TRBV7-8 to TRBJ1-4; TRBD1 might be the D (6 bases). Between the trimmed V and J ends, which lost 6 bases and 3 bases, there was a span of 11 bases. The CDR3 spans 14 residues. CDR1 is SGHVS and CDR2 is FQNEAQ in the germline V gene. The chain's CDR3 is CASSSQGSNEKLFF. The CDR3, as DNA: TGTGCCAGCAGTTCACAGGGTTCTAATGAAAAACTGTTTTTT.

V is TRBV4-3 and J is TRBJ1-2; D not resolved. With 2 bases removed from V and 2 bases from J, the gap between germline ends came to 15 bases. Germline CDR1 reads LGHNA; CDR2 reads YSLEER. CDR3 length: 16 residues. In nucleotides, the CDR3 is TGCGCCAGCAGCCAAAGTCCAGGCCCTCCCAACTATGGCTACACCTTC. Residues: CASSQSPGPPNYGYTF.

The chain couples TRBV6-2 or TRBV6-3 to TRBJ2-1; possibly TRBD1 for D (5 bases). The CDR3 spans 13 residues. The V gene lost 5 bases and the J gene lost 8 bases, with 13 bases spanning the gap. Germline CDR1 MNHEY, CDR2 SVGEGT. The CDR3 coding sequence is TGTGCCAGCAGTCAACTCAGGGTCTATGAGCAGTTCTTC. This translates into CASSQLRVYEQFF.

The rearrangement links TRBV12-3 or TRBV12-4 to TRBJ2-3; D gene uncertain. The CDR3 extends over 11 amino acids. V lost 7 bases, J lost 3 bases, and 5 bases lay in between. CDR3 protein: CASTGTDTQYF. In nucleotides, the CDR3 is TGTGCCAGCACCGGGACAGATACGCAGTATTTT.

This chain connects TRBV27 to TRBJ1-4; the D is unclear. Trimming left V 2 bases short and J 4 bases short, with 8 bases between. CDR1 and CDR2 (germline): MNHEY, SMNVEV (reference sequence). This CDR3 comprises 14 residues. The CDR3 nucleotides read TGTGCCAGCAGTTTAACGGGGTTTAATGAAAAACTGTTTTTT. This encodes CASSLTGFNEKLFF. Using reference TRBV27 and TRBJ1-4 for the parts outside the CDR3, the full variable domain is EAQVTQNPRYLITVTGKKLTVTCSQNMNHEYMSWYRQDPGLGLRQIYYSMNVEVTDKGDVPEGYKVSRKEKRNFPLILESPSPNQTSLYFCASSLTGFNEKLFFGSGTQLSVL.

This chain uses TRBV9 with TRBJ1-3, with 7 bases fitting TRBD1. This CDR3 spans 15 amino acids. Unmatched junction bases numbered 7, after V lost 3 bases and J lost 4 bases. The germline V gene encodes CDR1 SGDLS and CDR2 YYNGEE. In nucleotides, the CDR3 is TGTGCCAGCAGCGCCCGACAGGGAGGAGGAAACACCATATATTTT. It is translated as CASSARQGGGNTIYF.

The chain employs TRBV11-3 and TRBJ2-7; 8 bases line up with TRBD1. Germline V gene data show CDR1 as SGHNT and CDR2 as YENEEA. V gave up 3 bases and J gave up 2 bases; unmatched junction bases: 6. The CDR3 has 15 residues. In DNA, the CDR3 is TGTGCCAGCAGCTTCCAGGGGGCCAGCCCCTACGAGCAGTACTTC. Protein product: CASSFQGASPYEQYF.

The chain links TRBV9 to TRBJ1-6; D is perhaps TRBD1 (5 bases). Germline CDR1 reads SGDLS; CDR2 reads YYNGEE. CDR3 size: 16 residues. V was trimmed by 2 bases and J by 8 bases, leaving 17 bases between them. CDR3 amino acids: CASSVKPGIKDSPLHF. CDR3 nucleotide sequence: TGTGCCAGCAGCGTCAAACCAGGGATCAAAGATTCACCCCTCCACTTT. The entire variable domain, with the rest obtained from reference TRBV9 and TRBJ1-6, is as follows: DSGVTQTPKHLITATGQRVTLRCSPRSGDLSVYWYQQSLDQGLQFLIQYYNGEERAKGNILERFSAQQFPDLHSELNLSSLELGDSALYFCASSVKPGIKDSPLHFGNGTRLTVT.

J is TRBJ2-7 and V is TRBV6-5; no clear D gene. There are 13 residues in the CDR3. Germline V lookup: CDR1 MNHEY, CDR2 SVGAGI. V was shortened by 6 bases and J by 2 bases, with 11 bases between the two germline ends. The DNA of the CDR3 is TGTGCCAGCAGACTCGCTGTGACCTACGAGCAGTACTTC. Translation: CASRLAVTYEQYF.

This chain connects TRBV20-1 to TRBJ1-1; D is unclear. The germline V gene encodes CDR1 DFQATT and CDR2 SNEGSKA (reference sequence). The CDR3 totals 11 residues. With 3 bases removed from V and 3 bases from J, the gap between germline ends came to 5 bases. This CDR3 reads CSASEDTEAFF. The CDR3 region has the DNA TGCAGTGCTAGTGAGGACACTGAAGCTTTCTTT.

The chain carries TRBV7-3 and TRBJ2-5; D tentatively reads TRBD1 or TRBD2 (5 bases each). The CDR3 has 17 residues. V was cut by 1 base and J by 2 bases, with 17 bases left in between. Germline-derived CDR1 and CDR2 are SGHTA and FQGTGA. The CDR3 DNA sequence: TGTGCCAGCAGCTTAATCGGGGCGGGCGCTTCACAAGAGACCCAGTACTTC. This translates into CASSLIGAGASQETQYF.

This chain uses TRBV5-1 with TRBJ2-7; no reliable D call. CDR1 is SGHRS and CDR2 is YFSETQ in the germline V gene. The CDR3 covers 16 residues. V was pared by 0 bases and J by 5 bases, with 18 bases between. The CDR3 DNA follows: TGCGCCAGCAGCTTGGGAACTACAGAAGACCTCGACGAGCAGTACTTC. Amino acid sequence: CASSLGTTEDLDEQYF.

This chain connects TRBV15 to TRBJ1-4, with D unclear. The CDR3 covers 18 residues. V lost 2 bases, J lost 11 bases, and 27 bases lay in between. Germline V gene data show CDR1 as LNHNV and CDR2 as YYDKDF (reference sequence). CDR3 residues: CATSRRAGGPNSYGKLFF. DNA of the CDR3: TGTGCCACCAGCAGAAGAGCCGGAGGACCCAACTCGTACGGCAAACTGTTTTTT.

This chain links TRBV18 with TRBJ2-3; 13 bases map to TRBD2. Trimming took 5 bases from V and 6 from J; bases not matched to a gene: 2. CDR3 length equals 14 residues. In germline, CDR1 is KGHSH, CDR2 LQKENI. This CDR3 reads CASSSTSGGDTQYF. In DNA form, the CDR3 reads TGTGCCAGCTCATCGACTAGCGGGGGGGATACGCAGTATTTT.

V usage is TRBV18 and J usage is TRBJ1-6; a possible D gene is TRBD1 (6 bases). There are 17 residues in the CDR3. Germline assignment: CDR1 KGHSH and CDR2 LQKENI. Trimming pared 6 bases from V and 0 bases from J, leaving 15 bases between. CDR3 protein: CASSREWTVSYNSPLHF. The CDR3 DNA reads TGTGCCAGCTCCCGAGAGTGGACAGTCTCCTATAATTCACCCCTCCACTTT.

The V call is TRBV5-1, the J call TRBJ2-7, with a tentative D call TRBD1 (6 bases). Trimming left V 4 bases short and J 0 bases short, with 11 bases between. Germline assignment: CDR1 SGHRS and CDR2 YFSETQ. This CDR3 has 14 residues. CDR3 loop: CASSNPTGSYEQYF. The CDR3 nucleotides are TGCGCCAGCAGCAACCCGACAGGCTCCTACGAGCAGTACTTC. Together with reference TRBV5-1 and TRBJ2-7, the CDR3 gives the full variable domain: KAGVTQTPRYLIKTRGQQVTLSCSPISGHRSVSWYQQTPGQGLQFLFEYFSETQRNKGNFPGRFSGRQFSNSRSEMNVSTLELGDSALYLCASSNPTGSYEQYFGPGTRLTVT.

This clone came up once. The chain is built from TRBV5-4 and TRBJ2-7; D not resolved. Between the trimmed V and J ends, which lost 3 bases and 3 bases, there was a span of 10 bases. The length of the CDR3 is 13 residues. Per germline, CDR1 SGHNT and CDR2 YYREEE (reference sequence). CDR3 bases: TGTGCCAGCAGCTCTACAGCTTACTACGAGCAGTACTTC. Protein product: CASSSTAYYEQYF. The whole variable domain, remainder taken from reference TRBV5-4 and TRBJ2-7, is ETGVTQSPTHLIKTRGQQVTLRCSSQSGHNTVSWYQQALGQGPQFIFQYYREEENGRGNFPPRFSGLQFPNYSSELNVNALELDDSALYLCASSSTAYYEQYFGPGTRLTVT.

The chain uses TRBV30 and TRBJ1-5; D unclear. The ends were cut back, 5 bases at V and 6 bases at J, with 17 bases in the middle. CDR3 length equals 14 residues. The germline gives CDR1 GTSNPN, CDR2 SVGIG (reference sequence). For the CDR3, the DNA is TGTGCCTGGTCGAGTGGGTCCCGGGTTCAGCCCCAGCATTTT. Its protein product is CAWSSGSRVQPQHF.

This chain uses TRBV19 with TRBJ1-1; D perhaps matches TRBD1 (6 bases). The CDR3 is made up of 15 amino acids. V was trimmed by 1 base and J by 3 bases, leaving 12 bases between them. Germline V gene lookup returns CDR1 LNHDA and CDR2 SQIVND (reference sequence). DNA of the CDR3: TGTGCCAGTAGTATAGGCGGGGGGCAATACACTGAAGCTTTCTTT. Amino acid sequence: CASSIGGGQYTEAFF.

This sequence joins TRBV4-1 and TRBJ1-4; D not resolved. The CDR3 runs to 18 residues. Germline V gene data show CDR1 as MGHRA and CDR2 as YSYEKL. Trimming cost V 1 base and J 3 bases, with 18 bases left between them. In DNA, the CDR3 is TGCGCCAGCAGCCAAGGACACTATCCGGCACGGGCTAATGAAAAACTGTTTTTT. As protein: CASSQGHYPARANEKLFF.

This clone was observed a handful of times. This chain links TRBV7-9 with TRBJ1-2; perhaps TRBD1 as D (5 bases). V lost 0 bases to trimming and J lost 5 bases, with 10 bases between them. The CDR3 extends over 14 amino acids. In germline, CDR1 is SEHNR, CDR2 FQNEAQ (reference sequence). CDR3 in DNA: TGTGCCAGCAGCTTAGCGTACAGGTCATATGGCTACACCTTC. Its translation: CASSLAYRSYGYTF.

The chain is built from TRBV4-3 and TRBJ2-2, with 7 bases lining up with TRBD2. V lost 1 base, J lost 0 bases, and 5 bases stayed unmatched. CDR1 and CDR2 (germline): LGHNA, YSLEER. CDR3 length equals 17 residues. Here the CDR3 DNA reads TGCGCCAGCAGCCAAGGGGTCGCGGGAGCGAACACCGGGGAGCTGTTTTTT. Translation gives CASSQGVAGANTGELFF.

This sequence joins TRBV6-1 and TRBJ1-2; TRBD1 matches 9 bases. The CDR3 length is 14 residues. From germline, CDR1 is MNHNS and CDR2 SASEGT. With V trimmed by 3 bases and J by 3 bases, 2 bases remained unmatched. The CDR3 region has the DNA TGTGCCAGCAGTGAGGGACAGGGCCACTATGGCTACACCTTC. Amino acid sequence: CASSEGQGHYGYTF.

The CDR3 DNA reads as TGTGCCAGTAGTACGCCGTACCTGAACACTGAAGCTTTCTTT. This codes for CASSTPYLNTEAFF. This chain uses TRBV19 with TRBJ1-1; D ambiguous. Trimming removed 4 bases at V and 0 bases at J, with 9 bases between. CDR3 length equals 14 residues. The germline gives CDR1 LNHDA, CDR2 SQIVND (reference sequence).

The chain couples TRBV7-9 to TRBJ1-1; D gene unclear. The length of the CDR3 is 13 residues. CDR1 and CDR2 (germline): SEHNR, FQNEAQ (reference sequence). V lost 1 base and J 3 bases, leaving 6 bases between the germline ends. This CDR3 reads CASSLVQHTEAFF. The CDR3 nucleotides read TGTGCCAGCAGCTTAGTACAGCACACTGAAGCTTTCTTT.

This chain connects TRBV9 to TRBJ1-2; the D is unclear. V was pared by 0 bases and J by 0 bases, with 9 bases between. The CDR3 has 15 amino acids. The germline V gene encodes CDR1 SGDLS and CDR2 YYNGEE. DNA of the CDR3: TGTGCCAGCAGCGTAGCAGGAACAGCTAACTATGGCTACACCTTC. It is translated as CASSVAGTANYGYTF.

The rearrangement uses TRBV19 and TRBJ1-5; no reliable D call. The germline V gene has CDR1 LNHDA and CDR2 SQIVND (reference sequence). The CDR3 has 14 residues. V lost 5 bases, J lost 0 bases, and 8 bases lay in between. The CDR3 bases are TGTGCCAGTAGTGGGCAGTATAGCAATCAGCCCCAGCATTTT. As protein: CASSGQYSNQPQHF.